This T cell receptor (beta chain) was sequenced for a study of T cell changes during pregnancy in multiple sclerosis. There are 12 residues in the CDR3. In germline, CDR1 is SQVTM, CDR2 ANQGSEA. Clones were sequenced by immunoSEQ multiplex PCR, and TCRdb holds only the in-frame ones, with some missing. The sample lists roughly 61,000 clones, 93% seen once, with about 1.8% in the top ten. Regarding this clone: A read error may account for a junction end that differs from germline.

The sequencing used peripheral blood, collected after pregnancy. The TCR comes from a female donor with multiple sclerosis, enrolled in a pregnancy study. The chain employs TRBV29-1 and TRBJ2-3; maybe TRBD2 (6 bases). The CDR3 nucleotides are TGCAGCGTTGACGGGAGCATAGATACGCAGTATTTT. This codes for CSVDGSIDTQYF.